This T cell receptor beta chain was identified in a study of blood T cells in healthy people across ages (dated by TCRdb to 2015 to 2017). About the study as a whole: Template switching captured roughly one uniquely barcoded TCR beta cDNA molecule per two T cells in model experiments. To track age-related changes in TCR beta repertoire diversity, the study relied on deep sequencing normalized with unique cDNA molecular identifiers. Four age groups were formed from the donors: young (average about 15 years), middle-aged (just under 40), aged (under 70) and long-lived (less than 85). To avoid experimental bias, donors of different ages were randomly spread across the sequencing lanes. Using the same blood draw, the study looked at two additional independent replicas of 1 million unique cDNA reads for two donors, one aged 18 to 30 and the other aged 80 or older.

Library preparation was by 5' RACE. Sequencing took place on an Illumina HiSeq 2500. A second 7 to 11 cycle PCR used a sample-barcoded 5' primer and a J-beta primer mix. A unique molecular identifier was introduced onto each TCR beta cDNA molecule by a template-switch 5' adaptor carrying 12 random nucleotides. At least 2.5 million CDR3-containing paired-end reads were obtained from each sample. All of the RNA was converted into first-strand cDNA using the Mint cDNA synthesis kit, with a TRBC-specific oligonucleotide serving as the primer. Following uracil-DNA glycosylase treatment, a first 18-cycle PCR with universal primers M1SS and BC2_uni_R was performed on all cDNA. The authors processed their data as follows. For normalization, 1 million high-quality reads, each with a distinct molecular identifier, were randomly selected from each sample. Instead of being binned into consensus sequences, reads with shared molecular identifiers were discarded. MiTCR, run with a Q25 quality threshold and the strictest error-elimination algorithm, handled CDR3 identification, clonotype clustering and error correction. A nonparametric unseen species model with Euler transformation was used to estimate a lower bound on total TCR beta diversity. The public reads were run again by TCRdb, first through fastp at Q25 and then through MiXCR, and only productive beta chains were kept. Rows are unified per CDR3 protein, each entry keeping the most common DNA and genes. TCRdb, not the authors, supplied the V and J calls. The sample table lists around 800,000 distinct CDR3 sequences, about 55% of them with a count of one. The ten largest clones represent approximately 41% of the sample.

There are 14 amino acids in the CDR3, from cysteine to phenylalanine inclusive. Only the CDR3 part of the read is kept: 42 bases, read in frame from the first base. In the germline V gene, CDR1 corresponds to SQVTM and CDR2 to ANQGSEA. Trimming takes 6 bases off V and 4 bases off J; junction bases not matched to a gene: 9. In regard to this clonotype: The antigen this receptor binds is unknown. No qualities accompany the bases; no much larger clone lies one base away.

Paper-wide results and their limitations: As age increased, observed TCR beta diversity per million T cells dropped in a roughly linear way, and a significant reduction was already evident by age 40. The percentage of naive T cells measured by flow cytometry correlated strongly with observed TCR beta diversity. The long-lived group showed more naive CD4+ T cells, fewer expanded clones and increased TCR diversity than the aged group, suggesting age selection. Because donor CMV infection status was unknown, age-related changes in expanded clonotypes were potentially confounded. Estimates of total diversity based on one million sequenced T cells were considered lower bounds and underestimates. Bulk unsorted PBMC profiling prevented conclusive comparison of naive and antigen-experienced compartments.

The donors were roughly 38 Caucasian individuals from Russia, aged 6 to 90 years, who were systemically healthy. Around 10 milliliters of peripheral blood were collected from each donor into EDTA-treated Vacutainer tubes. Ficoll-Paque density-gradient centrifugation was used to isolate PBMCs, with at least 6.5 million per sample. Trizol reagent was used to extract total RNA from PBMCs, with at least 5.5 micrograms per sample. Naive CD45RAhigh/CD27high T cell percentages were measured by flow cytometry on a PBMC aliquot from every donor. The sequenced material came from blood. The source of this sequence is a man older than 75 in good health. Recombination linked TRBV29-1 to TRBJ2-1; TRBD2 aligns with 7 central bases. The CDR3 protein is CSVDPSGVYNEQFF. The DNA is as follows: TGCAGCGTGGATCCTAGCGGAGTGTACAATGAGCAGTTCTTC.